The next 9 T cell receptor beta chains were all read from a single sample in a study of identical twins. From the 5' RACE reads, TCRdb called clonotypes with MiXCR, one entry per CDR3 protein. The sample contains 1.5 million to 2 million distinct CDR3 sequences, roughly 35% of which appear only once. What was sequenced was cord blood. These receptors originate from a newborn girl in good health.

Details on this clonotype: One junction end does not reproduce the germline sequence, and a read error may be involved. The CDR3 region is CTSSLGPSGNTIYF. The CDR3 nucleotides read TGTACCAGCAGCCTGGGACCCTCTGGAAACACCATATATTTT. The chain couples TRBV5-6 to TRBJ1-3, with a tentative D call TRBD1 (5 bases). CDR3 length: 14 residues. Germline CDR1 and CDR2: SGHDT and YYEEEE.

The chain has TRBV7-9 and TRBJ1-5, with 9 bases lining up with TRBD1. V lost 5 bases to trimming and J lost 4 bases; unmatched junction nucleotides: 9. This CDR3 is 16 amino acids long. Germline V lookup: CDR1 SEHNR, CDR2 FQNEAQ (reference sequence). The CDR3 reads CASSPSTGGLNQPQHF. The CDR3 coding sequence is TGTGCCAGCAGCCCGTCGACAGGGGGGCTGAATCAGCCCCAGCATTTT.

The chain uses TRBV14 and TRBJ2-7; possible D gene TRBD1, 6 bases. Germline V gene sequence: CDR1 SGHDN, CDR2 FVKESK. The CDR3 consists of 16 residues. With 4 bases removed from V and 7 bases from J, the gap between germline ends came to 23 bases. CDR3: CASSPLGAVGYNEQYF. As DNA, the CDR3 is TGTGCCAGCAGCCCCCTGGGGGCTGTTGGGTACAATGAGCAGTACTTC.

This clonotype has a handful of counts. The J gene is TRBJ1-6, the V gene TRBV28, with 7 nucleotides matching TRBD1. Germline V gives CDR1 MDHEN, CDR2 SYDVKM. The CDR3 has 16 residues. V was pared by 6 bases and J by 7 bases, with 12 bases of the junction left unmatched. CDR3 sequence reads: CASRKPGDSLNSPLHF. The CDR3 bases are TGTGCCAGCAGGAAACCCGGGGACAGCTTAAATTCACCCCTCCACTTT.

The chain uses TRBV27 and TRBJ1-1; 8 nucleotides line up with TRBD1. Germline CDR1 reads MNHEY; CDR2 reads SMNVEV (reference sequence). This CDR3 is built from 16 residues. V was clipped by 8 bases and J by 4 bases; unmatched bases: 15. As DNA, the CDR3 is TGTGCCAGCGGGACAGAACAGACAGGGGACGGCACTGAAGCTTTCTTT. Amino acid sequence: CASGTEQTGDGTEAFF.

In this sample, this clonotype turned up a few times. This sequence joins TRBV5-1 and TRBJ2-1, with 15 bases lining up with TRBD2. The CDR3 spans 16 residues. Germline lookup yields CDR1 SGHRS and CDR2 YFSETQ. V lost 2 bases, J lost 5 bases, and 2 bases stayed unmatched. Here the CDR3 DNA reads TGCGCCAGCAGCTTTAGGACTAGCGGGAGGGACAATGAGCAGTTCTTC. It is translated as CASSFRTSGRDNEQFF.

This chain joins TRBV6-6 and TRBJ2-5; TRBD2 aligns across 10 bases. Germline CDR1 is MNHNY and CDR2 is SVGAGI (reference sequence). This CDR3 contains 15 residues. V lost 4 bases to trimming and J lost 11 bases; unmatched junction nucleotides: 13. In DNA, the CDR3 is TGTGCCAGCAGTTTCCTAGCGGGAGAGGTGGATGAGCAGTACTTC. Protein product: CASSFLAGEVDEQYF.

Remarks on this clonotype: An end of the junction does not agree with germline; a read error may underlie this. The rearrangement uses TRBV29-1 and TRBJ2-3, with D possibly TRBD1 on 6 matching bases. Germline values: CDR1 SQVTM, CDR2 ANQGSEA. This CDR3 has 15 amino acids. CDR3 DNA sequence: TGCAGCGTTTTACAGGGAAGCATGTGGACAGATATGCAGTATTTT. Residues: CSVLQGSMWTDMQYF.

The J gene is TRBJ2-1, the V gene TRBV5-4; a possible D gene is TRBD1 (6 bases). The V and J ends lost 0 bases and 14 bases respectively, with 18 bases between them. The length of the CDR3 is 14 residues. The germline gives CDR1 SGHNT, CDR2 YYREEE (reference sequence). CDR3 loop: CASSLETWDTLKFF. The CDR3 coding sequence is TGTGCCAGCAGCTTGGAGACCTGGGACACTCTAAAGTTCTTC.